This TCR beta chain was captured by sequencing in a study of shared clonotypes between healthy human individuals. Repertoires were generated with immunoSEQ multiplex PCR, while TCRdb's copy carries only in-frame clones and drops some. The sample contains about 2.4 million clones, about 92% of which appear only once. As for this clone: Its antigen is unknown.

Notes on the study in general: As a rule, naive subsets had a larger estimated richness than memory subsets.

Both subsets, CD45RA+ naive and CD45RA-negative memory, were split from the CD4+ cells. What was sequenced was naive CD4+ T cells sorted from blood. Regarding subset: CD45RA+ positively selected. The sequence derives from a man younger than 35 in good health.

CDR3 coding DNA: TGTGCCAGCAGTTACGTCGCCCAAAACACTGAAGCTTTCTTT. Amino acid sequence: CASSYVAQNTEAFF. The chain has TRBV6-5 and TRBJ1-1; D is ambiguous. Germline loops: CDR1 MNHEY, CDR2 SVGAGI. The V gene lost 2 bases and the J gene lost 2 bases, with 9 bases spanning the gap. The CDR3 totals 14 residues.